This paragraph covers one TCR beta chain sequence. Reverse transcription of roughly 0.45 to 1 ug RNA used random hexamers. One entry per CDR3 protein, called by TCRdb with MiXCR from the immunoSEQ multiplex PCR reads. The sample consists of around 150,000 distinct CDR3 sequences, approximately 94% of them appearing once. This record belongs to a study of CD8 T cells in Susac syndrome. Trimming removed 3 bases from V and 6 bases from J, with 9 bases in between. This CDR3 contains 12 residues. In germline, CDR1 is KGHSH, CDR2 LQKENI. The source of this sequence is a human donor with Susac syndrome. Sequenced sample: CD4+ T cells from PBMCs. This chain connects TRBV18 to TRBJ2-7; a possible D gene is TRBD1 (6 bases). CDR3 in amino acids: CASSPTGGEQYF. The CDR3, as DNA: TGTGCCAGCTCACCGACAGGAGGCGAGCAGTACTTC.